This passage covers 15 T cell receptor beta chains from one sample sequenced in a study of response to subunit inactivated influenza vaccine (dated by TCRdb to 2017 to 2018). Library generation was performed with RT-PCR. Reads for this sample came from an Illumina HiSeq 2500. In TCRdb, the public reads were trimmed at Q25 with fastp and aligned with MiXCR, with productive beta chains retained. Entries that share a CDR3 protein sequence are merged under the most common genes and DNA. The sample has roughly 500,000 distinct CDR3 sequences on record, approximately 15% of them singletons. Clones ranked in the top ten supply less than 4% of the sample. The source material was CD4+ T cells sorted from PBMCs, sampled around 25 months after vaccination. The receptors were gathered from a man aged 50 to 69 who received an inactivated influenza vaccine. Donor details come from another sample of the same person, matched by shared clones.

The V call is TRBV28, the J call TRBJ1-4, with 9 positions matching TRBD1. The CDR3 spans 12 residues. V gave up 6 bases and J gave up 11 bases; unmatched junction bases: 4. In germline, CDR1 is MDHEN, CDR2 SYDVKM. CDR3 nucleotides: TGTGCCAGCAGAACAGGGGGCTTGAAACTGTTTTTT. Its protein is CASRTGGLKLFF.

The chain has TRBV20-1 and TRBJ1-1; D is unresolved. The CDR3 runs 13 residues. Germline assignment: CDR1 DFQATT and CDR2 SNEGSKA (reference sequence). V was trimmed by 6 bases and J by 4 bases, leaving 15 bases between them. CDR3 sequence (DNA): TGCAGTGCCAATGCGCAGGTGGCCACTGAAGCTTTCTTT. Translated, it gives CSANAQVATEAFF.

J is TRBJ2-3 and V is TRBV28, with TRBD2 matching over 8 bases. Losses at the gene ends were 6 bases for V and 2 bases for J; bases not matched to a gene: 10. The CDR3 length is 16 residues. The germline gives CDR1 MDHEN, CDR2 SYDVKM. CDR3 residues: CASRSRAGGTTDTQYF. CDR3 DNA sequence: TGTGCCAGCAGGAGCCGCGCGGGGGGAACCACAGATACGCAGTATTTT.

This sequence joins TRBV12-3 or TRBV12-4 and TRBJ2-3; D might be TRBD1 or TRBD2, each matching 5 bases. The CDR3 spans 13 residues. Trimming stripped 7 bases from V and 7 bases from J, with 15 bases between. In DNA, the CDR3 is TGTGCCAGCAACCCCCTCGGGGCGAATACGCAGTATTTT. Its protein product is CASNPLGANTQYF.

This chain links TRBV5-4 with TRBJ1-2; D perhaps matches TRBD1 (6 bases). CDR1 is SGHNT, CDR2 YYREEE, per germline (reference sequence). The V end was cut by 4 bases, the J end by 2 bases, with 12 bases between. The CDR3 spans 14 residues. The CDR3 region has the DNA TGTGCCAGCAGCCACCGGGACATCAACTATGGCTACACCTTC. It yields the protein CASSHRDINYGYTF.

In nucleotides, the CDR3 is TGTGCCATCAGTGCCGGGACTAGCGGGGACCAAGAGACCCAGTACTTC. Translation: CAISAGTSGDQETQYF. This chain joins TRBV10-3 and TRBJ2-5, with TRBD2 identical over 13 bases. J lost 0 bases, V lost 4 bases, and 2 bases had no gene match. This CDR3 has 16 amino acids. CDR1 ENHRY and CDR2 SYGVKD come from the germline V gene.

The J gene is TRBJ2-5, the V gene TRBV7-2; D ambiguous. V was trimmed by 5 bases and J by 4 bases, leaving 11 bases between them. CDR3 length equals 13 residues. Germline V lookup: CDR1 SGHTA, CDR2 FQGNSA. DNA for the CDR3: TGTGCCAGCAGCCGGGCCTTTAGAGAGACCCAGTACTTC. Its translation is CASSRAFRETQYF.

The CDR3 sequence: CATKDSDQETQYF. As DNA, the CDR3 is TGTGCCACCAAGGACAGCGACCAAGAGACCCAGTACTTC. The chain recombines TRBV10-3 with TRBJ2-5, with a tentative D call TRBD1 (6 bases). The CDR3 covers 13 residues. CDR1 and CDR2 from the germline V gene are ENHRY and SYGVKD. Trimming took off 10 bases at V and 0 bases at J, with 12 bases between the two ends.

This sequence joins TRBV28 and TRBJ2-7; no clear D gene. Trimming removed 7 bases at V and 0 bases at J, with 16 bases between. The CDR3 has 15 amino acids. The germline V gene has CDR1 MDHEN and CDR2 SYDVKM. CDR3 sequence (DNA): TGTGCCAGCATTTCGGGCCCCTCATCCTCCTACGAGCAGTACTTC. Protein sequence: CASISGPSSSYEQYF.

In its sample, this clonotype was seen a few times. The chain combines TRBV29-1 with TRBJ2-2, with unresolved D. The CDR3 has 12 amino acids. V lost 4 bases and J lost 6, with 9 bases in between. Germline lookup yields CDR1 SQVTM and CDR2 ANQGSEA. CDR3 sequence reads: CSVGFFPGELFF. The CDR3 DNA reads TGCAGCGTTGGGTTCTTTCCCGGGGAGCTGTTTTTT.

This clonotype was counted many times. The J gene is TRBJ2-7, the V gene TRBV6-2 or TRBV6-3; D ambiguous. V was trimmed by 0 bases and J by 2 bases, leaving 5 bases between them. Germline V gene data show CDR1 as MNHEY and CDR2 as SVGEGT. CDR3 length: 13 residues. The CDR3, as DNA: TGTGCCAGCAGTTACTCACGGGCCTACGAGCAGTACTTC. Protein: CASSYSRAYEQYF.

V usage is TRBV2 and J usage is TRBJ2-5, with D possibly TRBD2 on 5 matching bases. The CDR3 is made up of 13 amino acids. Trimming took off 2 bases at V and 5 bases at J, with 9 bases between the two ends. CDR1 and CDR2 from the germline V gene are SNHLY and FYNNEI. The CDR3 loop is CASSEFPGETQYF. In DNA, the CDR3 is TGTGCCAGCAGTGAATTCCCGGGGGAGACCCAGTACTTC.

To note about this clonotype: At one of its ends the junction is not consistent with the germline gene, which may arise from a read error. The CDR3 sequence is CSSSHPPGQGYNEQFF. The CDR3 DNA sequence: TGCTCCAGCAGCCACCCTCCGGGACAGGGATACAATGAGCAGTTCTTC. The chain combines TRBV4-1 with TRBJ2-1, with 9 bases lining up with TRBD1. Germline V gives CDR1 MGHRA, CDR2 YSYEKL. This CDR3 has 16 amino acids.

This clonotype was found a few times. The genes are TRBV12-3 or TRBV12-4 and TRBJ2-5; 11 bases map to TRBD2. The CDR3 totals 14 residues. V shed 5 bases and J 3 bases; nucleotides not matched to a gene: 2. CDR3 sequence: CASSVTSGEETQYF. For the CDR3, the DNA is TGTGCCAGCAGTGTGACTAGCGGGGAAGAGACCCAGTACTTC.

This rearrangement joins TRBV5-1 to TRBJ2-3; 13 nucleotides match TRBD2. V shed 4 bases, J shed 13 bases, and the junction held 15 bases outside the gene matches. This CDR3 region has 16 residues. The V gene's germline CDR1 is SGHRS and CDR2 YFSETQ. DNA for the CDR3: TGCGCCAGCAGCAGCCGTGGGACTAGCGGGACGAATACTAAGTATTTT. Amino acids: CASSSRGTSGTNTKYF.